These 20 T cell receptor beta chains were sequenced from one sample in a study of blood T cells in healthy people across ages. Alongside a J-beta primer mix, a sample-barcoded 5' primer served in a second PCR lasting roughly 7 to 12 cycles. TCRdb used MiXCR to reprocess the 5' RACE reads, holding one entry per CDR3 protein. The repertoire holds 800,000 or so distinct CDR3 sequences, with just under 25% as singletons. These data were likewise used in another study, on T cells of mothers and their children.

The specimen was blood. These receptor sequences come from a boy between 5 and 17 years old in good health.

The table lists this clonotype with a few counts. The rearrangement joins TRBV4-3 to TRBJ2-2; D may be TRBD1 or TRBD2 (6 bases each). V shed 4 bases and J shed 1 base, with 16 bases lying between them. There are 17 residues in the CDR3. CDR1 is LGHNA and CDR2 is YSLEER in the germline V gene. CDR3 region: CASSPDLGGRNTGELFF. CDR3 nucleotide sequence: TGCGCCAGCAGCCCCGACTTAGGGGGGCGGAACACCGGGGAGCTGTTTTTT.

V and J are TRBV6-5 and TRBJ2-7; 7 bases match TRBD1. There are 14 residues in the CDR3. The J segment lost 1 base and the V segment lost 5 bases, leaving 5 bases of the junction unmatched. CDR1 and CDR2 (germline): MNHEY, SVGAGI. The CDR3 bases are TGTGCCAGCAGTCGTAGGACAGGTTCCTACGAGCAGTACTTC. Protein: CASSRRTGSYEQYF.

This chain connects TRBV25-1 to TRBJ2-5; TRBD2 agrees at 7 bases. V was pared by 6 bases and J by 5 bases, with 12 bases of the junction left unmatched. The CDR3 is 15 amino acids. Germline V gene data show CDR1 as MGHDK and CDR2 as SYGVNS. CDR3 amino acids: CASSHWGGLRETQYF. The CDR3 bases are TGTGCCAGCAGCCACTGGGGAGGGTTGAGGGAGACCCAGTACTTC.

The gene calls are TRBV29-1 and TRBJ2-7; possible D gene TRBD1, 6 bases. This CDR3 has 15 amino acids. Per germline, CDR1 SQVTM and CDR2 ANQGSEA. The V end was cut by 6 bases, the J end by 4 bases, with 22 bases between. The CDR3 sequence is CSVRRGRDTRYEQYF. CDR3 coding DNA: TGCAGCGTCCGACGGGGTAGGGACACTAGATACGAGCAGTACTTC.

This clonotype has only one observation. V and J are TRBV28 and TRBJ1-4; D is undetermined. This CDR3 contains 15 residues. Trimming removed 1 base at V and 0 bases at J, with 6 bases between. Germline CDR1 is MDHEN and CDR2 is SYDVKM. In DNA, the CDR3 is TGTGCCAGCAGTTTATTCTACGCAACTAATGAAAAACTGTTTTTT. Protein product: CASSLFYATNEKLFF.

This clonotype was picked up a small number of times. This chain connects TRBV13 to TRBJ1-1; TRBD1 matches 7 bases. After removal of 5 bases from V and 7 bases from J, the junction contained 7 bases not matched to a gene. CDR1 is PRHDT and CDR2 is FYEKMQ in the germline V gene (reference sequence). This CDR3 spans 13 amino acids. The DNA of the CDR3 is TGTGCCAGCAGCCGGACGGGGACAGATGAAGCTTTCTTT. Its translation: CASSRTGTDEAFF.

This clonotype was picked up one time. The chain couples TRBV7-9 to TRBJ2-1; D is unresolved. The CDR3 loop spans 15 amino acids. Between the trimmed V and J ends, which lost 6 bases and 1 base, there was a span of 13 bases. Germline lookup yields CDR1 SEHNR and CDR2 FQNEAQ (reference sequence). This chain's CDR3 is CASSRGVGSYNEQFF. The CDR3 DNA is TGTGCCAGCAGTCGTGGGGTAGGGTCCTACAATGAGCAGTTCTTC.

In this sample, this clonotype turned up a few times. This sequence joins TRBV20-1 and TRBJ1-4, with D perhaps TRBD1 (5 bases). V lost 1 base and J 5 bases, leaving 23 bases between the germline ends. The CDR3 sequence is 18 residues long. Germline V gene lookup returns CDR1 DFQATT and CDR2 SNEGSKA (reference sequence). The CDR3 nucleotides read TGCAGTGCTAGAGTTTTCGCCAGGGCTTACCTTTCAAATGAAAAACTGTTTTTT. Its protein is CSARVFARAYLSNEKLFF.

This clonotype was detected a few times. The J gene is TRBJ2-4, the V gene TRBV28; possibly TRBD2 for D (5 bases). The ends were cut back, 5 bases at V and 3 bases at J, with 14 bases in the middle. Germline loops: CDR1 MDHEN, CDR2 SYDVKM. The CDR3 has 15 residues. CDR3 residues: CASSEGRFDKNIQYF. The CDR3 DNA sequence: TGTGCCAGCAGTGAGGGTCGCTTTGACAAAAACATTCAGTACTTC.

The J gene is TRBJ2-3, the V gene TRBV28, with D maybe TRBD2 (6 bases). This CDR3 is built from 17 residues. Trimming left V 3 bases short and J 4 bases short, with 20 bases between. CDR1 and CDR2 from the germline V gene are MDHEN and SYDVKM. The CDR3 DNA reads TGTGCCAGCAGTTTCTTGGAGGCTAGCGCGAGCGCAGATACGCAGTATTTT. Encoded protein: CASSFLEASASADTQYF.

The chain joins TRBV3-1 to TRBJ2-3, with D tentatively TRBD1 or TRBD2 (5 bases each). Trimming took 1 base from V and 3 from J, leaving 11 bases between them. The CDR3 consists of 15 residues. Germline CDR1 is LGHDT and CDR2 is YNNKEL (reference sequence). CDR3 region: CASSQVGPTTDTQYF. CDR3 in DNA: TGTGCCAGCAGCCAAGTGGGACCGACTACAGATACGCAGTATTTT.

The rearrangement joins TRBV6-5 to TRBJ2-1; D gene uncertain. CDR1 and CDR2 (germline): MNHEY, SVGAGI. The V end was cut by 0 bases, the J end by 4 bases, with 10 bases between. The CDR3 totals 15 residues. Here the CDR3 reads CASSYSSPKYNEQFF. The CDR3 region has the DNA TGTGCCAGCAGTTACTCATCCCCTAAATACAATGAGCAGTTCTTC.

This clonotype has only a few counts. J is TRBJ2-3 and V is TRBV7-2; 8 bases fit TRBD2. With V trimmed by 4 bases and J by 5 bases, 8 bases remained unmatched. The CDR3 runs to 15 residues. In germline, CDR1 is SGHTA, CDR2 FQGNSA. CDR3 loop: CASSSSRLAGDTQYF. Written as DNA, the CDR3 is TGTGCCAGCAGCTCCAGTAGGCTAGCGGGAGATACGCAGTATTTT.

This clonotype showed up just a few times. This rearrangement joins TRBV20-1 to TRBJ2-3; 7 bases line up with TRBD1. Germline V lookup: CDR1 DFQATT, CDR2 SNEGSKA (reference sequence). CDR3 size: 14 residues. Here the CDR3 reads CRTGPGQTTDTQYF. The CDR3 region has the DNA TGCAGAACCGGTCCGGGACAGACCACAGATACGCAGTATTTT.

The rearrangement joins TRBV6-5 to TRBJ1-2; tentative D call: TRBD1 (5 bases). The CDR3 consists of 14 residues. Germline V CDR1 and CDR2: MNHEY, SVGAGI. V was trimmed by 6 bases and J by 4 bases, leaving 15 bases between them. DNA of the CDR3: TGTGCCAGCAGCCGAGGGACTTCAAGCTATGGCTACACCTTC. This translates into CASSRGTSSYGYTF.

The chain recombines TRBV10-3 with TRBJ2-5, with 9 bases lining up with TRBD2. The CDR3 is made up of 14 amino acids. CDR1 is ENHRY, CDR2 SYGVKD, per germline. V gave up 5 bases and J gave up 5 bases; unmatched junction bases: 6. CDR3 sequence (DNA): TGTGCCATCAGTTCAAGCGGGAGGCAGGAGACCCAGTACTTC. Translating gives CAISSSGRQETQYF.

A few counts support this clonotype. The V and J genes are TRBV20-1 and TRBJ1-5; the D is unclear. The CDR3 sequence is 12 residues long. V was trimmed by 2 bases and J by 4 bases, leaving 6 bases between them. Germline loops: CDR1 DFQATT, CDR2 SNEGSKA (reference sequence). CDR3 sequence (DNA): TGCAGTGCTAGATCCACTAATCAGCCCCAGCATTTT. Residues: CSARSTNQPQHF.

This clonotype has only a few counts. This CDR3 is CAISDFGQSLTEAFF. The CDR3 DNA sequence: TGTGCCATCAGTGACTTCGGACAGTCACTCACTGAAGCTTTCTTT. This rearrangement joins TRBV10-3 to TRBJ1-1, with a weak D call TRBD1 (6 bases). This CDR3 has 15 amino acids. CDR1 ENHRY and CDR2 SYGVKD come from the germline V gene. V lost 3 bases, J lost 4 bases, and 15 bases lay in between.

This clonotype was seen a handful of times. This sequence may be a read error, since a much larger clone differs from it by one base. V is TRBV20-1 and J is TRBJ2-7; no clear D gene. Germline V lookup: CDR1 DFQATT, CDR2 SNEGSKA (reference sequence). Trimming removed 5 bases from V and 4 bases from J, with 12 bases in between. There are 12 residues in the CDR3. This CDR3 reads CSAQAAQYEQYF. DNA for the CDR3: TGCAGTGCTCAGGCTGCCCAATACGAGCAGTACTTC.

The J gene is TRBJ2-5, the V gene TRBV6-6; D is undetermined. Germline CDR1 and CDR2: MNHNY and SVGAGI (reference sequence). CDR3 length: 14 residues. Deletions cut 7 bases from V and 0 bases from J, with 12 bases between. DNA for the CDR3: TGTGCCAGCACCCATCTAGGGTACCAAGAGACCCAGTACTTC. Its protein product is CASTHLGYQETQYF.